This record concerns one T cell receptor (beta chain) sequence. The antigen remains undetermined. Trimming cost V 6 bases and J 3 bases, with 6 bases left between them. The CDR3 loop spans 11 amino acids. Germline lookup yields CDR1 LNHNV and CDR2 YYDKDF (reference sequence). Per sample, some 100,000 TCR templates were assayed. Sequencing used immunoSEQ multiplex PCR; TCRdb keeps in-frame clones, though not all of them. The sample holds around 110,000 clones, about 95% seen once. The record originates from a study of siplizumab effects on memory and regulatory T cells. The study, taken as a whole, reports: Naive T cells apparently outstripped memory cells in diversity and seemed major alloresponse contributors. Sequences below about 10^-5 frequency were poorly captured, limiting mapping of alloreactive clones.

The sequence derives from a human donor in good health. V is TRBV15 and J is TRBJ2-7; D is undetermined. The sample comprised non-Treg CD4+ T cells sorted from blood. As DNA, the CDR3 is TGTGCCACCAGACAGAGCTACGAGCAGTACTTC. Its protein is CATRQSYEQYF.